This section outlines one T cell receptor (beta chain) sequence together with its context. The sample contains more than one DNA sequence encoding this CDR3. This record comes from a study of blood T cell repertoires in COVID-19. Turning to the study itself: Spain, Italy and the United States supplied samples that represented acute and convalescent COVID-19. Sample material is recorded as cDNA or gDNA derived from T cells, B-cell-depleted T cells, or PBMCs.

The CDR3 spans 14 residues. Germline V gene sequence: CDR1 MNHEY, CDR2 SVGAGI. V lost 2 bases and J lost 5; bases outside the gene matches: 4. Here immunoSEQ multiplex PCR was the method, and the copy in TCRdb shows in-frame clones only, minus some. Of about 200,000 clones listed, around 94% are singletons. The sequence was obtained from a man aged 25 to 40 with COVID-19, enrolled during active disease. Sequenced sample: peripheral blood. The chain uses TRBV6-5 and TRBJ1-2, with 8 bases that match TRBD1. CDR3 sequence reads: CASSYGTGGYGYTF. CDR3 nucleotide sequence: TGTGCCAGCAGTTACGGTACAGGGGGATATGGCTACACCTTC.